This T cell receptor (beta chain) was recovered during a study of cytomegalovirus exposure and HLA in healthy donors. V was clipped by 7 bases and J by 9 bases; unmatched bases: 17. Per the germline V gene, CDR1 is SGHRS and CDR2 is YFSETQ. The length of the CDR3 is 17 residues. As concerns this clone: The same CDR3 can be traced to other DNA sequences in this sample.

Use of 60 Vbeta and 13 Jbeta primers characterized the PCR. The data were produced by immunoSEQ multiplex PCR, yet TCRdb's version contains in-frame clones alone and is incomplete. The sample spans about 48,000 clones; the ten largest clones claim approximately 2.1%. The source material was PBMCs. This chain joins TRBV5-1 and TRBJ1-6, with TRBD1 identical over 9 bases. The TCR was taken from a woman aged 40 to 50 in good health and CMV-seronegative. The DNA of the CDR3 is TGCGCCAGCGTAATTTCCCGGGACAGGGATAATTCTTCACCCCTCCACTTT. It specifies CASVISRDRDNSSPLHF.